The entry that follows covers one T cell receptor beta chain sequence. The data were taken from a study of cytomegalovirus exposure and HLA in healthy donors. The PCR made use of 60 Vbeta and 13 Jbeta primers. Produced via immunoSEQ multiplex PCR; TCRdb's table is partial and in-frame only. The sample has over 110,000 clones. The CDR3 is 12 residues long. Germline assignment: CDR1 SGHAT and CDR2 FQDESV (reference sequence). V lost 5 bases and J lost 5, with 10 bases in between. The chain combines TRBV11-1 with TRBJ2-7; unclear D gene. This sequence originates from a male donor in good health and CMV-seronegative. The sequenced sample consisted of PBMCs. The CDR3 loop reads CASSPVSDEQYF. CDR3 nucleotides: TGTGCCAGCAGCCCGGTAAGCGACGAGCAGTACTTC.